This T cell receptor beta chain is from a study of Graves' ophthalmopathy and Graves' hyperthyroidism. This clonotype was observed a handful of times. The target antigen is unknown. This CDR3 comprises 14 residues. Germline CDR1 SNHLY, CDR2 FYNNEI. J gave up 5 bases and V 6 bases, and 6 bases lay outside the gene matches. Amplification from RNA transcripts yielded the TCR beta CDR3 regions. HTBI primers served in a first-round RT-PCR, which a second-round multiplex PCR followed. TCRdb reprocessed the multiplex PCR reads with MiXCR, giving one entry per CDR3 protein. The sample lists about 550,000 distinct CDR3 sequences; about 35% were seen once. General observations from the study: A majority of expanded thyroid clonotypes exceeding 0.001 frequency were likewise present in blood.

The clonotype comes from an adult man with Graves' hyperthyroidism. This chain uses TRBV2 with TRBJ2-7, with 11 bases fitting TRBD1. Sequences were obtained from peripheral blood or thyroid tissue (not recorded which). CDR3 in amino acids: CASRDRGRLNEQYF. CDR3 DNA sequence: TGTGCCAGCAGGGACAGGGGGCGCTTGAACGAGCAGTACTTC.